A selection of T cell receptor beta chains follows, all from one sample in a study of regulatory T cells in long-lasting Graves disease. TCRdb redid the calling of the multiplex PCR reads with MiXCR, one entry per CDR3 protein. There are some 250,000 distinct CDR3 sequences in the sample; under 20% occur only once, and 14% lies in the top ten. This sample also belongs to another study, concerning T cells in Graves' hyperthyroidism and ophthalmopathy.

This specimen consisted of peripheral blood mononuclear cells (PBMCs), obtained at new diagnosis, from a patient treated with antithyroid drugs. These receptors were collected from a woman aged 30 to 39 with Graves disease. The CDR3 runs from the conserved cysteine through the conserved F or W. The D gene is left open where the match is weak. Clone size appears in some rows only: once, few, many, or a class for an expanded clone.

j_call,d_call,clone_size,v_call,cdr3_nt,cdr3_aa
TRBJ2-7,.,many,TRBV20-1,TGCAGTGCTAGCGATTTCAGGCTAACCTACGAGCAGTACTTC,CSASDFRLTYEQYF
TRBJ2-1,.,.,TRBV6-5,TGTGCCAGCAGTTCTGCACTAGAATACAATGAGCAGTTCTTC,CASSSALEYNEQFF
TRBJ2-7,TRBD1,many,TRBV5-1,TGCGCCAGCAGCTTGGGGGGACAGGGTCGCGAGCAGTACTTC,CASSLGGQGREQYF
TRBJ2-7,.,many,TRBV6-5,TGTGCCAGCAGTTACCGGGGAGAATCATCCTACGAGCAGTACTTC,CASSYRGESSYEQYF
TRBJ1-6,.,many,TRBV3-1,TGTGCCAGCAGCCCAGGACTGAGAGCCTATAATTCACCCCTCCACTTT,CASSPGLRAYNSPLHF
TRBJ2-7,.,.,TRBV28,TGTGCCAGCAGGTGGGACTCCACCTACGAGCAGTACTTC,CASRWDSTYEQYF
TRBJ1-2,.,many,TRBV9,TGTGCCAGCAGCGTACAGGGGAGGTATGGCTACACCTTC,CASSVQGRYGYTF
TRBJ1-3,TRBD1,many,TRBV6-2/TRBV6-3,TGTGCCAGCATTCGGGACAGCGGTGGAAACACCATATATTTT,CASIRDSGGNTIYF
TRBJ2-5,TRBD1,.,TRBV5-1,TGCGCCAGCAGCGGACGACAGGGGGAAGAGACCCAGTACTTC,CASSGRQGEETQYF
TRBJ1-2,.,many,TRBV20-1,TGCAGTGCTAGACAGCGGTATGGCTACACCTTC,CSARQRYGYTF
TRBJ2-7,TRBD2,.,TRBV4-1,TGCGCCAGCAGCCTCCGGACTAGCGGGGGGTCCGAGCAGTACTTC,CASSLRTSGGSEQYF
TRBJ1-2,.,many,TRBV20-1,TGCAGTGCTAATCAGGGACACTATGGCTACACCTTC,CSANQGHYGYTF
TRBJ1-1,.,many,TRBV6-1,TGTGCCAGCAGTGTTTCCGGACCCGGTTCCTGGGCTTTCTTT,CASSVSGPGSWAFF
TRBJ1-5,TRBD1,few,TRBV19,TGTGCCAGTAGACGACGGGGGACAGAGAATCAGCCCCAGCATTTT,CASRRRGTENQPQHF
TRBJ2-7,TRBD2,many,TRBV20-1,TGCAGTGCTAGTCCCGGGACTAGCTACGAGCAGTACTTC,CSASPGTSYEQYF
TRBJ2-7,TRBD1,many,TRBV20-1,TGCAGTGCTGTGGATCGACAGGGGGCGAGATCCTACGAGCAGTACTTC,CSAVDRQGARSYEQYF
TRBJ1-1,TRBD1,many,TRBV3-1,TGTGCCAGCAGCCAAGATTACCGGGACAGGGTAAGGGAGACTGAAGCTTTCTTT,CASSQDYRDRVRETEAFF
TRBJ1-4,.,.,TRBV7-2,TGTGCCAGCAGCTCCCAGGGAGCCGGGCAGCCCCAGGGAAAACTGTTTTTT,CASSSQGAGQPQGKLFF
TRBJ2-2,.,many,TRBV5-1,TGCGCCAGCAGCTTGGGTGCCGCCGGGGAGCTGTTTTTT,CASSLGAAGELFF
TRBJ2-3,.,many,TRBV7-2,TGTGCCAGCAGCTTAGCGCTAATTAGGGGCACAGATACGCAGTATTTT,CASSLALIRGTDTQYF
TRBJ2-3,.,many,TRBV7-8,TGTGCCAGCAGCTTGAAGCCTAGCACAGATACGCAGTATTTT,CASSLKPSTDTQYF
TRBJ2-1,.,many,TRBV7-9,TGTGCCAGCAGCTTAAAAATAGTATCGGGGCCCGACAATGAGCAGTTCTTC,CASSLKIVSGPDNEQFF
TRBJ2-5,TRBD1,many,TRBV7-7,TGTGCTAGCAGCTTAAGGTCAGGGGGCAACCAAGAGACCCAGTACTTC,CASSLRSGGNQETQYF
TRBJ1-4,TRBD1,many,TRBV20-1,TGCAGTGCTAGAGATCCAAGACAGGGGGAAAATGAAAAACTGTTTTTT,CSARDPRQGENEKLFF
TRBJ2-1,.,many,TRBV6-1,TGTGCCAGCAGTGAAGAGATAAGGAAGGTCATTATCAACAATGAGCAGTTCTTC,CASSEEIRKVIINNEQFF
TRBJ2-2,TRBD1,many,TRBV20-1,TGCAGTGCTAGCGCGACAGGGGGCGCTCCCGGGGAGCTGTTTTTT,CSASATGGAPGELFF
TRBJ1-3,.,.,TRBV5-1,TGCGCCAGCAGCCGCACCTGGGGCTCTGGAAACACCATATATTTT,CASSRTWGSGNTIYF
TRBJ1-1,.,many,TRBV27,TGTGCCAGCAATCGGTGGGGGGGCCAGGGCACTGAAGCTTTCTTT,CASNRWGGQGTEAFF
TRBJ2-1,.,many,TRBV20-1,TGCAGTGGAGAGGCAGAGGCGGACTACAATGAGCAGTTCTTC,CSGEAEADYNEQFF
TRBJ2-2,.,few,TRBV7-2,TGTGCCAGCAGCTTAATTTGGACAGTCAACACCAGGGAGCTGTTTTTT,CASSLIWTVNTRELFF
TRBJ1-2,TRBD1,few,TRBV12-3/TRBV12-4,TGTGCCAGCAGTATTCTGACAGGGGGCTTGGACTATGGCTACACCTTC,CASSILTGGLDYGYTF
TRBJ1-2,.,.,TRBV6-6,TGTGCCAGCAGTTACTCGACTATGCGCTATGGCTACACCTTC,CASSYSTMRYGYTF
TRBJ2-7,.,many,TRBV12-3/TRBV12-4,TGTGCCAGCAGTTTGACACGGAATACCTACGAGCAGTACTTC,CASSLTRNTYEQYF
TRBJ1-6,.,many,TRBV20-1,TGCAGTGCTAGAGGTCAGGGTTTCAATTCACCCCTCCACTTT,CSARGQGFNSPLHF
TRBJ2-5,.,many,TRBV18,TGTGCCAGCTCACCACCAACAGAAGAGACCCAGTACTTC,CASSPPTEETQYF
TRBJ2-1,.,many,TRBV6-1,TGTGCCAGCAGTGAACAGGGTGTTGAGCAGTTCTTC,CASSEQGVEQFF
TRBJ2-7,.,many,TRBV11-2,TGTGCCAGCAGCCCCATCGGCCGGGGCAGGTCCTCCCCCTACGAGCAGTACTTC,CASSPIGRGRSSPYEQYF
TRBJ2-7,.,many,TRBV6-2/TRBV6-3,TGTGCCAGCAGTGAAGTGGGAGGATACGAGCAGTACTTC,CASSEVGGYEQYF
TRBJ2-2,TRBD2,.,TRBV3-1,TGTGCCAGCAGCCAAGGGCCTAGCGGGGGCATCCTCGGGGAGCTGTTTTTT,CASSQGPSGGILGELFF
TRBJ2-2,.,many,TRBV20-1,TGCAGTGCTACTAGGGGGGCTCGAGGGGAGCTGTTTTTT,CSATRGARGELFF